This is a list of T cell receptor beta chains from one sample in a study of CD8+ T cells in alopecia areata. Libraries were prepared by immunoSEQ multiplex PCR; TCRdb keeps only in-frame clonotypes and omits some of them. The sample contains some 170,000 clones, 58% of which appear only once. The sample was CD4+ T cells sorted from blood, taken between weeks 55 and 65, from a patient treated with tofacitinib. Receptor source: a human donor with alopecia areata. Each CDR3 is given with its conserved first and last residue. The D gene is left open where the match is weak. The size field is filled for only some rows; it gives once, few, many or a size class.

NA TRBJ1-1 NA TRBV29-1 TGCAGCGTTGTGTCGGACAGAATGAGCCCTGAAGCTTTCTTT CSVVSDRMSPEAFF
NA TRBJ2-7 NA TRBV5-6 TGTGCCAGCAGCTTGGTATCGGGCTACGAGCAGTACTTC CASSLVSGYEQYF
NA TRBJ2-7 NA TRBV29-1 TGCAGCGTTCGATCGAGGTTTTTGTACGAGCAGTACTTC CSVRSRFLYEQYF
NA TRBJ2-2 few TRBV7-2 TGTGCCAGCAGCTTCCCCGGGGAGCTGTTTTTT CASSFPGELFF
NA TRBJ1-2 NA TRBV19 TGTGCCAGTAAGGCCTCCTTTAACTATGGCTACACCTTC CASKASFNYGYTF
NA TRBJ2-3 NA TRBV11-2 TGTGCCAGCAGCAAGGGCCCCACAGATACGCAGTATTTT CASSKGPTDTQYF
NA TRBJ2-7 NA TRBV7-9 TGTGCCAGCAGCTTAGCCGGAGGGTTTGCTTACGAGCAGTACTTC CASSLAGGFAYEQYF
TRBD1 TRBJ1-1 NA TRBV6-5 TGTGCCAGCAGTTACCCCGGACAGGGAATGTCTGAAGCTTTCTTT CASSYPGQGMSEAFF
TRBD1 TRBJ1-6 NA TRBV30 TGTGCCTGGAGTGGAGGGACAGGGGTGAGATCACCCCTCCACTTT CAWSGGTGVRSPLHF
NA TRBJ2-1 NA TRBV5-1 TGCGCCAGCAGCTTGGCCACGGGGGCCACCTACAATGAGCAGTTCTTC CASSLATGATYNEQFF
TRBD2 TRBJ2-3 NA TRBV11-2 TGTGCCACACGACGAGCGGGGGACTACACAGATACGCAGTATTTT CATRRAGDYTDTQYF
NA TRBJ1-1 NA TRBV29-1 TGCAGCGTTGAAGGGCGCATGAACACTGAAGCTTTCTTT CSVEGRMNTEAFF
NA TRBJ2-1 NA TRBV5-6 TGTGCCAGCAGCTTATACGATGAGCAGTTCTTC CASSLYDEQFF
NA TRBJ2-5 NA TRBV5-1 TGCGCCAGCAGCTTCGATAGGGCTCAAGAGACCCAGTACTTC CASSFDRAQETQYF
NA TRBJ2-7 NA TRBV7-9 TGTGCCAGCAGAGGGGGGCCCGGAGTAGGCGAGCAGTACTTC CASRGGPGVGEQYF
NA TRBJ1-1 NA TRBV30 TGTGCCTGGAGTCACAATCCCGGCACTGAAGCTTTCTTT CAWSHNPGTEAFF
NA TRBJ2-5 NA TRBV7-2 TGTGCCAGCAGCGCAAGCCTGGGACTACAGGGTCGGGAGACCCAGTACTTC CASSASLGLQGRETQYF
TRBD1 TRBJ1-5 NA TRBV30 TGTGCCCTAAGGACAGGCCGCAATCAGCCCCAGCATTTT CALRTGRNQPQHF
NA TRBJ2-7 NA TRBV29-1 TGCAGCTCCCGGGATACGTACGAGCAGTACTTC CSSRDTYEQYF
NA TRBJ2-4 NA TRBV4-2 TGTGCCAGCAGCCTCGAGCCGGGACAACGAAAAAACATTCAGTACTTC CASSLEPGQRKNIQYF
NA TRBJ1-1 once TRBV5-1 TGCGCCAGCAGCTTCGTGGGTAGCACTGAAGCTTTCTTT CASSFVGSTEAFF
TRBD1 TRBJ1-6 NA TRBV30 TGTGCCTGGAGAACTACCGGGACAGGGGGCAGTTCACCCCTCCACTTT CAWRTTGTGGSSPLHF
TRBD2 TRBJ2-2 few TRBV6-5 TGTGCCAGCAGCCGGACGGCGGGGGTCCGGGAGCTGTTTTTT CASSRTAGVRELFF
TRBD1 TRBJ1-5 few TRBV2 TGTGCCAGCAGTGAAGCGGGGACAGGTAGCAATCAGCCCCAGCATTTT CASSEAGTGSNQPQHF
NA TRBJ2-3 NA TRBV7-9 TGTGCCAGCAGCTTAGCGGGGGGTGCGGATACGCAGTATTTT CASSLAGGADTQYF
NA TRBJ2-3 NA TRBV4-1 TGCGCCAGCAGCCAAGATCGGGCAACAGATACGCAGTATTTT CASSQDRATDTQYF
NA TRBJ1-2 NA TRBV6-5 TGTGCCAGCAGCTCCGGATCATATGGCTACACCTTC CASSSGSYGYTF
NA TRBJ2-2 NA TRBV11-2 TGTGCCAGCTCCCGTTACAGTGCGAACACCGGGGAGCTGTTTTTT CASSRYSANTGELFF
NA TRBJ2-7 few TRBV29-1 TGCAGCGCTCGCGGCAGTCCCTACGAGCAGTACTTC CSARGSPYEQYF
NA TRBJ1-2 few TRBV7-9 TGTGCCAGCAGCGCTAGGCGGGATTCTAACTATGGCTACACCTTC CASSARRDSNYGYTF
NA TRBJ1-2 NA TRBV6-5 TGTGCCAGCAGTTACGGGCAGGGCCTCCGCACCTTC CASSYGQGLRTF
NA TRBJ1-2 NA TRBV10-3 TGTGCCATCAGTGAGTCGCCAGGGGTCGACTATGGCTACACCTTC CAISESPGVDYGYTF
TRBD1 TRBJ2-6 NA TRBV14 TGTGCCAGCAGCCAAGCCAGGACAGGGGTTTTCGCTGGGGCCAACGTCCTGACTTTC CASSQARTGVFAGANVLTF
TRBD2 TRBJ2-1 once TRBV7-6 TGTGCCAGCAGCTTAGTGCTAGCGGGGGGGCCGAATGAGCAGTTCTTC CASSLVLAGGPNEQFF
TRBD2 TRBJ2-1 few TRBV29-1 TGCAGCGGAGGGACTAGCGGTAATGAGCAGTTCTTC CSGGTSGNEQFF
NA TRBJ1-2 NA TRBV10-3 TGTGCCATCAGGACATCCTATGGCTACACCTTC CAIRTSYGYTF
NA TRBJ1-5 NA TRBV19 TGTGCCAGTAGTAGACCGAGATACGTACCCCAGCATTTT CASSRPRYVPQHF
NA TRBJ1-1 NA TRBV5-6 TGTGCCAGCAGCTTGGTAATTACTGACAACACTGAAGCTTTCTTT CASSLVITDNTEAFF